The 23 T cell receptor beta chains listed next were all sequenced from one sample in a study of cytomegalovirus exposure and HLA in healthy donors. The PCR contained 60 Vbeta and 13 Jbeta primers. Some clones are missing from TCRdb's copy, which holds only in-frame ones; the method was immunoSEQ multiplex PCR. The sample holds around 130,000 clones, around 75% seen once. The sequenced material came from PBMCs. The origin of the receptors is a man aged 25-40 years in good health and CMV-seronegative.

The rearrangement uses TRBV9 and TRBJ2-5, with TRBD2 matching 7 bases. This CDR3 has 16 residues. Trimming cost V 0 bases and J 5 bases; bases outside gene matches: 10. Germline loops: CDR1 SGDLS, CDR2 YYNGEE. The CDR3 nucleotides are TGTGCCAGCAGCGTAGGTTTTGGGGGGGGGAGCGAGACCCAGTACTTC. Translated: CASSVGFGGGSETQYF.

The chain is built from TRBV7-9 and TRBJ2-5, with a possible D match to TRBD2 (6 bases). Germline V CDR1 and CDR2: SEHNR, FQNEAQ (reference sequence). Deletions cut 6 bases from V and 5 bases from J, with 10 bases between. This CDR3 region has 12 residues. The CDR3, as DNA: TGTGCCAGCAGGTCGGAGGGGGAGACCCAGTACTTC. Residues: CASRSEGETQYF.

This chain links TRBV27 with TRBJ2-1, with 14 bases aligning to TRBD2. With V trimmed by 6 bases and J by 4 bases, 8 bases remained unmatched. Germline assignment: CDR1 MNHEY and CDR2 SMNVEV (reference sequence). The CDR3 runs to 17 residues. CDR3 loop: CASRAGTSGGQYNEQFF. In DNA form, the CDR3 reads TGTGCCAGCAGAGCCGGGACTAGCGGGGGACAATACAATGAGCAGTTCTTC.

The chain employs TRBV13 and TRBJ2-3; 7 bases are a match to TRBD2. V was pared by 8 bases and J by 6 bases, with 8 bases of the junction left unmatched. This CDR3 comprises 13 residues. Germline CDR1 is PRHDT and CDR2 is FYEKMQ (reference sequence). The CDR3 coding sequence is TGTGCCAGCCGACCCGTCGGGGGGGATACGCAGTATTTT. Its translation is CASRPVGGDTQYF.

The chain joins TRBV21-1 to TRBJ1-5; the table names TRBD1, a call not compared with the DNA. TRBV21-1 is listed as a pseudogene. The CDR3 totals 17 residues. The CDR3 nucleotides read TGTGCCAGCAGCAAATATGACAGGGGGCTTAGCAATCAGCCCCAGCATTTT. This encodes CASSKYDRGLSNQPQHF.

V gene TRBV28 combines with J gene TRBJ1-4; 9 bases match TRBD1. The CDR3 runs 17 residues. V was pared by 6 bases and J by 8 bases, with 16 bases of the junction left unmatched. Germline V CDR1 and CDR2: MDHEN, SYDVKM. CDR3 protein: CASSPGQGRPRGEKLFF. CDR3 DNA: TGTGCCAGCAGCCCCGGACAGGGGCGCCCTCGGGGGGAAAAACTGTTTTTT.

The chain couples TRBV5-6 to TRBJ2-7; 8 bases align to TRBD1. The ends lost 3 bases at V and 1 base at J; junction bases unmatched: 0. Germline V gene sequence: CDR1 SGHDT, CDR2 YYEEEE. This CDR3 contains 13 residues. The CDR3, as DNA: TGTGCCAGCAGCTGGGACAGGTCCTACGAGCAGTACTTC. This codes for CASSWDRSYEQYF.

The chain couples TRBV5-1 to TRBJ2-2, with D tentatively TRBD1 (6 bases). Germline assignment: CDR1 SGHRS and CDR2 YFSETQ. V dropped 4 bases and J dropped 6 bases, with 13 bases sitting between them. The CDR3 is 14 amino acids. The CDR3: CASSDPQGSGELFF. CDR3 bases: TGCGCCAGCAGCGACCCACAGGGATCCGGGGAGCTGTTTTTT.

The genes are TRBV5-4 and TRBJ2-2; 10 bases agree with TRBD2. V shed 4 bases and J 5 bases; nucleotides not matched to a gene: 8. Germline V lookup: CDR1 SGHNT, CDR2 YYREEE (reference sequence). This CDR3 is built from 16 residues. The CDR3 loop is CASSLSGGTGTGELFF. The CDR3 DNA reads TGTGCCAGCAGCCTTAGCGGGGGGACCGGGACCGGGGAGCTGTTTTTT. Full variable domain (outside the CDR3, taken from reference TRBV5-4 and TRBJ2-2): ETGVTQSPTHLIKTRGQQVTLRCSSQSGHNTVSWYQQALGQGPQFIFQYYREEENGRGNFPPRFSGLQFPNYSSELNVNALELDDSALYLCASSLSGGTGTGELFFGEGSRLTVL.

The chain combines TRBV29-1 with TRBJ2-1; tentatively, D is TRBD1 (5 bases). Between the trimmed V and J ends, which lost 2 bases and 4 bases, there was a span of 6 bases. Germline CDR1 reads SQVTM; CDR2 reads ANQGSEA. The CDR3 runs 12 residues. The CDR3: CSVEPGYNEQFF. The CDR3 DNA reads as TGCAGCGTTGAACCAGGGTACAATGAGCAGTTCTTC.

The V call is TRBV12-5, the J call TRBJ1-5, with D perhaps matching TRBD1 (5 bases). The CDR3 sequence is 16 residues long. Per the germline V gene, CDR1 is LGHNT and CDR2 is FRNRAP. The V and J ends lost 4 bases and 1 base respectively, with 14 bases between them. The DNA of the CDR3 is TGTGCTAGTGGTTCCGGGAGGGGTCGGAGCAATCAGCCCCAGCATTTT. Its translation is CASGSGRGRSNQPQHF.

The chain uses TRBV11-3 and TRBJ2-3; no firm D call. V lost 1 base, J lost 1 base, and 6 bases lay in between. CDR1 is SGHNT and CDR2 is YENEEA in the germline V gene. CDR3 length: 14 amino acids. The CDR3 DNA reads TGTGCCAGCAGCTTAGGGCCAGGCACAGATACGCAGTATTTT. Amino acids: CASSLGPGTDTQYF.

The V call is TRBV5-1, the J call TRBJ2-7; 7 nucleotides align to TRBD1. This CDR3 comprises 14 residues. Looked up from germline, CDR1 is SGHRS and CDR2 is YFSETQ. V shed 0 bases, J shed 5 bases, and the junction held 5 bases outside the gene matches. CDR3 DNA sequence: TGCGCCAGCAGCTTGGAACAGGGGAGCGACGAGCAGTACTTC. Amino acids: CASSLEQGSDEQYF.

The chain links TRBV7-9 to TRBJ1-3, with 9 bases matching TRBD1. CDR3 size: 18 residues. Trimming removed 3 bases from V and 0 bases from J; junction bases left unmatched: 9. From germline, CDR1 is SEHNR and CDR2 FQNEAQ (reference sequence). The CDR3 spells CASSLRTGEYYSGNTIYF. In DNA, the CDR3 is TGTGCCAGCAGCTTGCGGACAGGGGAATACTACTCTGGAAACACCATATATTTT.

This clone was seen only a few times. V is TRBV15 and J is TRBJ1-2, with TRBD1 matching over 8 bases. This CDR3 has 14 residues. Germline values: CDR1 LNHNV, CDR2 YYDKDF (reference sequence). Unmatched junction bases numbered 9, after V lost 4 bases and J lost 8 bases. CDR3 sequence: CATSTGQGRGGYTF. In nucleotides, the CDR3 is TGTGCCACCAGCACCGGACAGGGAAGAGGAGGCTACACCTTC.

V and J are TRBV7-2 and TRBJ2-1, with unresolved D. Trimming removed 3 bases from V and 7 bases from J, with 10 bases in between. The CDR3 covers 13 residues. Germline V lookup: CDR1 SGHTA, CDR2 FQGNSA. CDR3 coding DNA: TGTGCCAGCAGCTTCCCGTCGAGGAATGAGCAGTTCTTC. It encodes CASSFPSRNEQFF.

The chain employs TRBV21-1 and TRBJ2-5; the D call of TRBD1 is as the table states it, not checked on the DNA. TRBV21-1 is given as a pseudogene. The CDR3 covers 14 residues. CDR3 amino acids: CASSPTQVQETQYF. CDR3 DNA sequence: TGTGCCAGCAGCCCCACCCAGGTACAAGAGACCCAGTACTTC.

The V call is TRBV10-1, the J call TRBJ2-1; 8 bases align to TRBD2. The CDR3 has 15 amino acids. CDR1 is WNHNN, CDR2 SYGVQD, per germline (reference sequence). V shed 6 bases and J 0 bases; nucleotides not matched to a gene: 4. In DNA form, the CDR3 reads TGCGCCAGCAGCGAGCGGGGGAGCTCCTACAATGAGCAGTTCTTC. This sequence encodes CASSERGSSYNEQFF.

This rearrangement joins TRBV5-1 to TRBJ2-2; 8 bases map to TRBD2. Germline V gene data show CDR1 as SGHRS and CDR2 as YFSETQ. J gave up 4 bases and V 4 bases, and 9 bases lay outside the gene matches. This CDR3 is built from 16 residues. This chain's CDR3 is CASSPALAGSTGELFF. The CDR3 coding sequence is TGCGCCAGCAGCCCAGCCTTAGCGGGGAGCACCGGGGAGCTGTTTTTT.

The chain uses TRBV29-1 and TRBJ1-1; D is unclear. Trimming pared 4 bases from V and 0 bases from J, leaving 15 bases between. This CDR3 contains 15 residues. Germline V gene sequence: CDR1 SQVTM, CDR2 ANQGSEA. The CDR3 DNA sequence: TGCAGCGTTGGAGGAGGGTGGGCGATGAACACTGAAGCTTTCTTT. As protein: CSVGGGWAMNTEAFF.

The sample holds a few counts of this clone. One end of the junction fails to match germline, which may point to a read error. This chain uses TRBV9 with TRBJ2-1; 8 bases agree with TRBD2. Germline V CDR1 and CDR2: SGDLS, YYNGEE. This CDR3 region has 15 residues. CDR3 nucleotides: TGTGCCAGCACCGTAGCGGGGTCTTCATACAATGAGCAGTTCTTC. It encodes CASTVAGSSYNEQFF.

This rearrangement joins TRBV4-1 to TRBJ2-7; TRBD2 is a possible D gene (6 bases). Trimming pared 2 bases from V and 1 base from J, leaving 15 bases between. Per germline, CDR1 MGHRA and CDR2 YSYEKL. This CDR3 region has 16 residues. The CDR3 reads CASSQLEGTPSYEQYF. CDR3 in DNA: TGCGCCAGCAGCCAACTGGAGGGGACTCCGTCCTACGAGCAGTACTTC.

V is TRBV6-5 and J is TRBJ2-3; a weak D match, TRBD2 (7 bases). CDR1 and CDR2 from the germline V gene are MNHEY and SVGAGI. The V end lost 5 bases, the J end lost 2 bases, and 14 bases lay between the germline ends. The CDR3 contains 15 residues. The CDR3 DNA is TGTGCCAGCAGTATTTCGCGGGGGCTCACAGATACGCAGTATTTT. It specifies CASSISRGLTDTQYF.